The text below deals with one TCR beta chain. Its antigen is undetermined. Per sorted-subset replicate PCR, input was roughly 200 ng DNA, representing about 30,000 T cell genomes. Assay: immunoSEQ multiplex PCR; the TCRdb copy retains only in-frame clones and omits some. In the table there are some 95,000 clones, 60% to 75% of which are singletons. This sample is part of a study of shared clonotypes between healthy human individuals. Overall study results and limits: Investigators expected sequencing depth to affect clonotype sharing among donors.

This clonotype was obtained from a man aged 25-45 years in good health. The sample was memory CD8+ T cells sorted from blood. Sample subset: CD45RO+ cells pooled with CCR7-negative TemRA cells.

CDR3 amino acids: CASSKPGQGTRDSGRAQETQYF. The CDR3 coding sequence is TGCGCCAGCAGCAAACCGGGACAGGGAACGAGGGATAGCGGGAGGGCCCAAGAGACCCAGTACTTC. The chain has TRBV5-1 and TRBJ2-5, with 11 bases fitting TRBD2. This CDR3 is built from 22 residues. V shed 4 bases, J shed 1 base, and the junction held 24 bases outside the gene matches. Germline V gene sequence: CDR1 SGHRS, CDR2 YFSETQ.